This TCR beta chain is from a study of low-dose radiotherapy and immunotherapy resistance in tumors (dated by TCRdb to 2021 to 2024). As for the study more broadly: In Cohort 1, each fraction delivered 0.5 Gy every 2 weeks, and the prescribed total PTV dose was 6.5 Gy. The translational analysis covered eight patients: three from the first dose cohort and the first five from the second dose cohort. Cyclophosphamide 200 mg/m2 was administered intravenously every two weeks, one day before each radiation and immunotherapy administration. For Cohort 2, the dose was 1 Gy per fraction given every two weeks, adding up to 13 Gy in total across 26 weeks. Starting on cycle 1 day 1, patients took 300 mg of aspirin by mouth once daily for four cycles. Trial participants were not randomized into treatment groups. Patients were given nivolumab as a 240 mg flat dose every two weeks and ipilimumab at 1 mg/kg every six weeks, with both drugs delivered intravenously.

This clonotype appeared many times. Its antigen is currently not known. The record has no base qualities; no much larger clone is one base away. According to the study, the label for this sample's time point signals: after trial treatment. The treatment or condition label, as the study defines it: LDRT plus nivolumab, ipilimumab, low-dose cyclophosphamide and aspirin (RACIN trial). Donors were enrolled in RACIN, a single-arm phase I dose-escalation trial in which nivolumab, ipilimumab, aspirin, low-dose cyclophosphamide and low-dose radiotherapy were combined. Eligible patients had advanced, TIL-negative solid tumors. V is reduced by 3 bases and J by 7 bases, leaving a spacing of 6 bases between them. Reading from cysteine to phenylalanine, the CDR3 counts 12 amino acids. Just the 36-base CDR3 DNA is kept, in frame starting at base 1. Sequencer: Illumina HiSeq 2500. Superscript III and a set of TRAV- and TRBV-specific primers were used to synthesize first-strand cDNA, so that both TCRalpha and TCRbeta chains were covered. An approximately 20-cycle PCR with Phusion amplified the TCRs, pairing a constant-region primer with the adapter that was attached to the V primers. Isolated mRNA was amplified with the MessageAmp II aRNA Amplification Kit, using a roughly 15-hour in vitro transcription at 37°C. The Dynabeads mRNA DIRECT Purification Kit was used to isolate mRNA for TCR sequencing. Indexed Illumina adapters were added in a second 25-cycle Phusion PCR, and the resulting products were purified with AMPure XP beads. The original methods were these. Using custom Perl scripts, TCR sequences encoding the same protein were pooled, out-of-frame sequences were removed, and the abundance of each clonotype was computed. Any TCR sequence backed by just one read was left out of the analysis. The metrics used to describe the repertoires included Shannon entropy, Gini index, clonality, richness, and the frequency of TCRs shared between repertoires. TCRdb reprocessed the public reads (quality trimming at Q25 with fastp, clone calling with MiXCR) and kept in-frame beta chains. Merged by CDR3 protein, the rows form single entries marked with the most common genes and DNA. The V and J calls were not made by the authors but by TCRdb's processing. This sample is represented by around 60,000 distinct CDR3 sequences; about 25% of them were singletons. 6.5% to 7% of the sample is in the top ten clones.

The chain is made from TRBV12-3 or TRBV12-4 and TRBJ2-2, with the D gene not clear enough to name. The material was PBMCs, obtained after low-dose radiotherapy plus immunotherapy. This TCR was recovered from a male donor with prostate cancer. CDR3 reads: CASSFLNGELFF. The nucleotides read TGTGCCAGCAGTTTCCTAAACGGGGAGCTGTTTTTT.